This T cell receptor (beta chain) was sequenced during a study of blood T cell repertoires in COVID-19. Study-wide background: Whether acute or convalescent, the COVID-19 samples came from the United States, Italy and Spain. PBMCs, B-cell-depleted T cells, or T cells provided the cDNA or gDNA that made up the material.

V gave up 2 bases and J gave up 8 bases, with 15 bases separating them. The CDR3 is made up of 15 amino acids. Germline loops: CDR1 MNHEY, CDR2 SVGAGI. Original handling: Estimation of nucleated cell counts was performed using reference gene primer amplification. Sequencing was performed with immunoSEQ multiplex PCR; in TCRdb, only in-frame clones are kept and a portion is missing. Clonal size and the V and J genes are those of that table, whereas D and trimming came from the DNA. The profile covers roughly 330,000 clones, with approximately 86% appearing a single time and approximately 10% taken by the ten largest. A Seattle source enrolled patients during active infection and followed them longitudinally.

The sequenced material came from peripheral blood. V gene TRBV6-5 combines with J gene TRBJ1-4; a possible D gene is TRBD1 (6 bases). This receptor was taken from a man aged 30 to 45 with COVID-19, enrolled during active disease. The CDR3 reads CASSYNRAQGEKLFF. The CDR3 region has the DNA TGTGCCAGCAGTTACAACAGGGCTCAAGGCGAAAAACTGTTTTTT.